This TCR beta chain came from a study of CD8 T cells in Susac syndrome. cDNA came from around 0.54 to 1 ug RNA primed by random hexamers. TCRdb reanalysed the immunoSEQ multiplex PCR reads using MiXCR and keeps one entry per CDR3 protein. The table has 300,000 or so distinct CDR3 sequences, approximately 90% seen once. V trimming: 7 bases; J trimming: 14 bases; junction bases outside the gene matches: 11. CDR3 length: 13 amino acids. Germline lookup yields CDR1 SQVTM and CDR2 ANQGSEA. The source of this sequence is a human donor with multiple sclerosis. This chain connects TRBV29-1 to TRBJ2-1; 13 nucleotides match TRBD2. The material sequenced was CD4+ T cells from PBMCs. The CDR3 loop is CSATTSGGDYKFF. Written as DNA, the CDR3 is TGCAGCGCCACCACTAGCGGGGGGGATTATAAGTTCTTC.